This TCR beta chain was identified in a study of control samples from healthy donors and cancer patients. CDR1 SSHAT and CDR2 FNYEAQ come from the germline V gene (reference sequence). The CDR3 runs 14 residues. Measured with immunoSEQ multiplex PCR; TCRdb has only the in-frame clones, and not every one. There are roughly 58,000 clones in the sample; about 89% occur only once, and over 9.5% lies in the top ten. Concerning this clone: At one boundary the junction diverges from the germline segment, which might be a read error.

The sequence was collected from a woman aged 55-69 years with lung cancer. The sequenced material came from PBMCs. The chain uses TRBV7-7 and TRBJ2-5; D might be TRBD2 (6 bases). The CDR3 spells CASSLGGHVETQYF. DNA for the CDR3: TGTGCTAGCAGCTTGGGAGGACACGTGGAGACCCAGTACTTC.